Described below is a single T cell receptor beta chain sequence and its context. The antigen is undetermined. With a much larger clone just one base away, this may be a read error. CDR3 size: 14 residues. Germline V gene sequence: CDR1 DFQATT, CDR2 SNEGSKA (reference sequence). Germline trimming cut 4 bases from V and 1 base from J; bases unmatched to any gene: 4. CDR3 of TCR beta was amplified from genomic DNA via a two-round multiplex PCR. First-round PCR amplification was performed with primers specific to each TRBV and TRBJ gene. TCRdb independently ran MiXCR on the multiplex PCR reads; one entry per CDR3 protein. The sample has 20,000 or so distinct CDR3 sequences, around 24% seen once. This entry comes from a study of prognosis after radiotherapy for stage I lung cancer. Broader study findings: Tumor-specific status of the expanded TCR clones was not determined in the analysis.

Sequences were derived from PBMCs, sampled before or after stereotactic body radiation therapy (not recorded which). The V gene is TRBV20-1, the J gene TRBJ2-1; TRBD1 matches at 7 bases. The TCR originated in a donor at least 50 years old with non-small cell lung cancer. This CDR3 is CSAKGGRSYNEQFF. CDR3 bases: TGCAGTGCTAAAGGGGGCCGGTCCTACAATGAGCAGTTCTTC.